The 16 T cell receptor beta chains reported below all come from one sample, sequenced in a study of human T cells and chemical hapten exposure. TCRdb re-called the RACE reads through MiXCR, storing one row per CDR3 protein. The sample includes over 75,000 distinct CDR3 sequences, 11% seen only once; the top ten take about 1%. Specified time point: patch test 3, about 24 weeks after DPC sensitization. The treatment was: therapeutic diphenylcyclopropenone sensitization with weekly scalp DPC. The source material was whole blood, sampled in connection with sensitization to the hapten diphenylcyclopropenone (DPC). All receptors derive from a woman between 25 and 40 years old with alopecia areata. Some clones in this sample may be carry-over from other donors' samples.

This clonotype was seen only a few times. The V gene is TRBV7-2, the J gene TRBJ1-4; D is ambiguous. Trimming took off 2 bases at V and 6 bases at J, with 10 bases between the two ends. CDR3 length: 14 residues. Per germline, CDR1 SGHTA and CDR2 FQGNSA. In DNA form, the CDR3 reads TGTGCCAGCAGCTTAAACAGAATGGATGAAAAACTGTTTTTT. It yields the protein CASSLNRMDEKLFF.

On this clonotype itself: A much more abundant neighbour one base away suggests this may be a read error. V and J are TRBV5-1 and TRBJ2-5, with a possible D match to TRBD2 (5 bases). The CDR3 is made up of 14 amino acids. The germline V gene encodes CDR1 SGHRS and CDR2 YFSETQ. V lost 3 bases and J 3 bases, leaving 12 bases between the germline ends. The CDR3 sequence: CASSSGTVKETQYF. The DNA of the CDR3 is TGCGCCAGCAGCTCGGGAACAGTCAAAGAGACCCAGTACTTC.

This clonotype was found a few times. V is TRBV3-1 and J is TRBJ2-1; no clear D. Germline CDR1 is LGHDT and CDR2 is YNNKEL (reference sequence). V was shortened by 1 base and J by 10 bases, with 14 bases between the two germline ends. The CDR3 consists of 14 residues. The CDR3 reads CASSQVGPQGEQFF. For the CDR3, the DNA is TGTGCCAGCAGCCAAGTCGGTCCGCAAGGGGAGCAGTTCTTC.

This clonotype was observed many times. J is TRBJ1-4 and V is TRBV5-4; TRBD1 might be the D (6 bases). Trimming shortened V by 2 bases and J by 8 bases, and 16 bases separated the two germline ends. Germline values: CDR1 SGHNT, CDR2 YYREEE (reference sequence). CDR3 length: 15 residues. CDR3 sequence reads: CASSLGGGREEKLFF. CDR3 sequence (DNA): TGTGCCAGCAGCTTAGGAGGGGGTCGGGAAGAAAAACTGTTTTTT. The full variable domain, completed using reference TRBV5-4 and TRBJ1-4, is ETGVTQSPTHLIKTRGQQVTLRCSSQSGHNTVSWYQQALGQGPQFIFQYYREEENGRGNFPPRFSGLQFPNYSSELNVNALELDDSALYLCASSLGGGREEKLFFGSGTQLSVL.

In its sample, this clonotype was seen many times. V gene TRBV24-1 combines with J gene TRBJ2-7; 8 bases align to TRBD2. The V gene's germline CDR1 is KGHDR and CDR2 SFDVKD. The CDR3 loop spans 14 amino acids. The V gene end was trimmed by 3 bases and the J gene end by 7 bases; junction bases not matched to a gene: 7. The CDR3 DNA sequence: TGTGCCACCAGTGATCCAGGGGCTAGCGGGGAGCAGTACTTC. This sequence encodes CATSDPGASGEQYF.

This clonotype was seen ten or more times. The chain is built from TRBV3-1 and TRBJ2-2, with 7 bases identical to TRBD2. Germline assignment: CDR1 LGHDT and CDR2 YNNKEL (reference sequence). Unmatched junction bases numbered 2, after V lost 4 bases and J lost 6 bases. This CDR3 has 13 residues. The CDR3 protein is CASSRTRAGELFF. CDR3 DNA sequence: TGTGCCAGCAGCCGGACTAGAGCCGGGGAGCTGTTTTTT. Complete variable domain (other parts from reference TRBV3-1 and TRBJ2-2): DTAVSQTPKYLVTQMGNDKSIKCEQNLGHDTMYWYKQDSKKFLKIMFSYNNKELIINETVPNRFSPKSPDKAHLNLHINSLELGDSAVYFCASSRTRAGELFFGEGSRLTVL.

This chain links TRBV20-1 with TRBJ2-7; 8 bases agree with TRBD2. Trimming took 1 base from V and 6 from J; bases not matched to a gene: 8. The CDR3 has 14 amino acids. The V gene's germline CDR1 is DFQATT and CDR2 SNEGSKA (reference sequence). The CDR3 bases are TGCAGTGCTAGAGGGGTGGCTAGCGGGTTCGAGCAGTACTTC. Its protein product is CSARGVASGFEQYF.

This clonotype was detected only once. The gene calls are TRBV2 and TRBJ1-1, with D uncertain. CDR3 length: 12 residues. Germline CDR1 and CDR2: SNHLY and FYNNEI. Trimming cost V 9 bases and J 1 base, with 9 bases left between them. CDR3 bases: TGTGCCAGAGGCAGTGAGAACACTGAAGCTTTCTTT. Translating it yields CARGSENTEAFF.

This clonotype turned up a few times. The V gene is TRBV27, the J gene TRBJ1-1; D is unclear. This CDR3 comprises 15 residues. V was cut by 3 bases and J by 4 bases, with 15 bases left in between. CDR1 is MNHEY and CDR2 is SMNVEV in the germline V gene (reference sequence). Here the CDR3 DNA reads TGTGCCAGCAGTTTTAGTTCGTCGCCGGGCACTGAAGCTTTCTTT. Amino acids: CASSFSSSPGTEAFF.

The V gene is TRBV2, the J gene TRBJ2-3; tentative D call: TRBD2 (5 bases). CDR1 and CDR2 (germline): SNHLY, FYNNEI. Trimming pared 4 bases from V and 4 bases from J, leaving 15 bases between. The length of the CDR3 is 15 residues. DNA of the CDR3: TGTGCCAGCAGTGGCTACGGGGTGGGCGCAGATACGCAGTATTTT. Amino acid sequence: CASSGYGVGADTQYF.

Ten or more counts support this clonotype. The chain employs TRBV14 and TRBJ2-7; 10 bases align to TRBD1. CDR1 and CDR2 (germline): SGHDN, FVKESK. V shed 3 bases and J 2 bases; nucleotides not matched to a gene: 10. CDR3 length equals 17 residues. CDR3 sequence reads: CASSHAPDRGSAYEQYV. In DNA, the CDR3 is TGTGCCAGCAGCCATGCCCCGGACAGGGGGTCGGCCTACGAGCAGTACGTC.

The chain recombines TRBV13 with TRBJ2-7; 9 positions match TRBD2. The germline gives CDR1 PRHDT, CDR2 FYEKMQ (reference sequence). The CDR3 is 14 amino acids. V was clipped by 5 bases and J by 2 bases; unmatched bases: 4. The CDR3: CASSTGLATYEQYF. In DNA, the CDR3 is TGTGCCAGCAGCACGGGACTAGCCACCTACGAGCAGTACTTC.

Of note for this clonotype: A read error may be the cause here, since a much bigger clone is one base away. The genes are TRBV12-3 or TRBV12-4 and TRBJ2-6, with D possibly matching TRBD1 (5 bases). The CDR3 has 15 residues. The CDR3 reads CASSLQASGASVLTF. The CDR3 DNA reads TGTGCCAGCAGCCTACAGGCCTCTGGGGCCAGCGTCCTGACTTTC.

This rearrangement joins TRBV2 to TRBJ2-1; the match to TRBD1 covers 9 bases. Germline CDR1 reads SNHLY; CDR2 reads FYNNEI. The CDR3 totals 15 residues. V gave up 5 bases and J gave up 4 bases; unmatched junction bases: 6. CDR3 sequence: CASSSDRGVYNEQFF. CDR3 nucleotide sequence: TGTGCCAGCAGTTCCGACAGGGGGGTTTACAATGAGCAGTTCTTC.

The V call is TRBV6-4, the J call TRBJ1-1; perhaps TRBD1 as D (5 bases). Trimming shortened V by 4 bases and J by 1 base, and 10 bases separated the two germline ends. CDR3 size: 14 residues. The germline CDR1 and CDR2 sequences are MRHNA and SNTAGT. For the CDR3, the DNA is TGTGCCAGCAGTGCTAAGGGGTCGAACACTGAAGCTTTCTTT. Protein: CASSAKGSNTEAFF.

There are many counts of this clonotype. This chain links TRBV4-1 with TRBJ2-3, with 16 bases that match TRBD2. Germline CDR1 MGHRA, CDR2 YSYEKL. J was trimmed by 8 bases and V by 1 base; bases with no gene match: 12. The CDR3 covers 19 residues. As DNA, the CDR3 is TGCGCCAGCAGCCAAGGCCCATCGGGACTAGCGGGAGGGCCGGTTACGCAGTATTTT. It is translated as CASSQGPSGLAGGPVTQYF.